Sequencing of this T cell receptor beta chain was carried out in a study of identical twins. This CDR3 comprises 13 residues. Trimming removed 3 bases at V and 4 bases at J, with 9 bases between. TCRdb reprocessed the 5' RACE reads with MiXCR, giving one entry per CDR3 protein. The sample lists around 1.7 million distinct CDR3 sequences, under 35% seen once, with about 0.27% in the top ten. Sequencing was performed on cord blood. The chain carries TRBV12-3 or TRBV12-4 and TRBJ1-2, with D unclear. The receptor was isolated from a newborn girl in good health. The CDR3: CASSFPVSYGYTF. DNA for the CDR3: TGTGCCAGCAGTTTTCCAGTATCCTATGGCTACACCTTC.